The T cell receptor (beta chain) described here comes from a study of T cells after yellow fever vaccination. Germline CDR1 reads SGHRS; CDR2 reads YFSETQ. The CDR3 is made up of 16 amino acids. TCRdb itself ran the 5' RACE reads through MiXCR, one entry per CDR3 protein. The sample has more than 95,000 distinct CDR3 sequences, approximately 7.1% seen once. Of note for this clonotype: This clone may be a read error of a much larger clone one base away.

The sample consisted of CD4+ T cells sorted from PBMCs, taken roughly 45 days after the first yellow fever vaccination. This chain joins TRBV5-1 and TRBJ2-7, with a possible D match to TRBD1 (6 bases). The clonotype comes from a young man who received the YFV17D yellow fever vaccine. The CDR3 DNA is TGCGGCAGCAGCTTGGAATGGGGGCTCTTTTCCTACGAGCAGTACTTC. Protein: CGSSLEWGLFSYEQYF.